This TCR beta chain was profiled in a study of post-analysis software for immune sequencing data. Looking at the study overall: Several disease courses (relapsing-remitting, secondary progressive and progressive-relapsing) of multiple sclerosis were included. Study findings and constraints: TRBV5-6, TRBV5-1 and TRBV20-1 belonged to a set of about five TRBV segments that were more frequent in patients than controls. Same-batch preparations were strongly co-clustered by F measure. Patients with multiple sclerosis recorded significantly lower normalized Chao1 diversity than controls, the study found.

Prepared TCR beta cDNA libraries contained unique molecular identifiers. Input amounts of about 0.95 to 11 million T cells were used. These gave roughly 0.5 million cDNA molecules, so each molecule approximated one T cell. TCRdb reanalysed the PCR reads using MiXCR and keeps one entry per CDR3 protein. The top ten hold about 10% of the sample, which has hundreds of thousands of distinct CDR3 sequences, 55% to 60% seen once. About this clonotype itself: The target antigen is unknown.

The ends lost 7 bases at V and 4 bases at J; junction bases unmatched: 5. CDR3 length: 14 amino acids. The clonotype comes from a girl aged 2-10 years with multiple sclerosis. The rearrangement uses TRBV12-3 or TRBV12-4 and TRBJ2-1; 9 bases fit TRBD2. Sequencing input: blood. The CDR3 reads CASKTAGGYNEQFF. DNA of the CDR3: TGTGCCAGCAAGACTGCGGGGGGGTACAATGAGCAGTTCTTC.